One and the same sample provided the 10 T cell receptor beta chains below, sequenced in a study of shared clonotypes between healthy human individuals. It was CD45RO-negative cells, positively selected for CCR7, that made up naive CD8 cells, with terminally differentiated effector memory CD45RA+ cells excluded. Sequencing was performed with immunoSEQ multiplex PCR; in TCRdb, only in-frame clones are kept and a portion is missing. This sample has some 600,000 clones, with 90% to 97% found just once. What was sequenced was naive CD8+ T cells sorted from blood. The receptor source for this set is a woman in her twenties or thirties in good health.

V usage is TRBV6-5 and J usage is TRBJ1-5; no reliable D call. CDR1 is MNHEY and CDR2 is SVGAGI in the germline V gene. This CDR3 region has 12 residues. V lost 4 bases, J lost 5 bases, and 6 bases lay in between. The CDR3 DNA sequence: TGTGCCAGCAGTTTAGAGTATCAGCCCCAGCATTTT. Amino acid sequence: CASSLEYQPQHF.

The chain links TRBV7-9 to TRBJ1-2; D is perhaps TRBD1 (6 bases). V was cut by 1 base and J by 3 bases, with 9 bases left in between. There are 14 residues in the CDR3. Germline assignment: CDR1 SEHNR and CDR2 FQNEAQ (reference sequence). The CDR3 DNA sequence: TGTGCCAGCAGCTTAGGAGGGGGTCACTATGGCTACACCTTC. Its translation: CASSLGGGHYGYTF.

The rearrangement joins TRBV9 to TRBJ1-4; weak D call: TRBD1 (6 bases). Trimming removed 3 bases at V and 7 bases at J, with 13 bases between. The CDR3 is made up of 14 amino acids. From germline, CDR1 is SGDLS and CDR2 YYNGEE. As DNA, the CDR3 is TGTGCCAGCAGCGCTTCCGGGGACACTGAAAAACTGTTTTTT. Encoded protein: CASSASGDTEKLFF.

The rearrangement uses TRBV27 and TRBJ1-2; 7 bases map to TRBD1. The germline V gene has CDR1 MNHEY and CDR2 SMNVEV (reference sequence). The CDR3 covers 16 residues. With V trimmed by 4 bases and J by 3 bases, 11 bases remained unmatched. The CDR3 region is CASSSLTLTGDYGYTF. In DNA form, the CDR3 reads TGTGCCAGCAGTTCGCTAACCCTAACAGGGGACTATGGCTACACCTTC.

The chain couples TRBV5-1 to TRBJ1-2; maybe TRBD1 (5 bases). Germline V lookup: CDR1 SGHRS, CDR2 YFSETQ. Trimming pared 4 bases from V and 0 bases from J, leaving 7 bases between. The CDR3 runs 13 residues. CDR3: CASSTTANYGYTF. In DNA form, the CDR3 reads TGCGCCAGCAGCACGACAGCTAACTATGGCTACACCTTC.

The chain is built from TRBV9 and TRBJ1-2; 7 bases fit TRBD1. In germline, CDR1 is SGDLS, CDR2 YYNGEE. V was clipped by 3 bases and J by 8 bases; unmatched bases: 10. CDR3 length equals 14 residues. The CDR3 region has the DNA TGTGCCAGCAGCGCCCGACAGGGTGGTTTCGGCTACACCTTC. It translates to CASSARQGGFGYTF.

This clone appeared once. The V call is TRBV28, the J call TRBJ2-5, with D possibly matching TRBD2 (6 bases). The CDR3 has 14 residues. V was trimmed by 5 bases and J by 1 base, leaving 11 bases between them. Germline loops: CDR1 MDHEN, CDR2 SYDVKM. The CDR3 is CASSNRRGQETQYF. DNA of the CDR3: TGTGCCAGCAGTAATAGGAGGGGCCAAGAGACCCAGTACTTC.

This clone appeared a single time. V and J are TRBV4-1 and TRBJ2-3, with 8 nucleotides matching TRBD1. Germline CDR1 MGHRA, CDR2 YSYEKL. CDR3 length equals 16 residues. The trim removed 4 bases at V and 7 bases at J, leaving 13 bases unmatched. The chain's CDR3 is CASSPDTGGFMYTQYF. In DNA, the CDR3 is TGCGCCAGCAGCCCCGACACAGGGGGGTTCATGTATACGCAGTATTTT.

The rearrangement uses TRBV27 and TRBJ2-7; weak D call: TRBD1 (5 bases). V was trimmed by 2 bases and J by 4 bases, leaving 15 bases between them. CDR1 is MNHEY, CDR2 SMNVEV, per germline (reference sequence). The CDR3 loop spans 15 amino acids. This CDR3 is CASSLGANPAYEQYF. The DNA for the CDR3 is TGTGCCAGCAGTTTAGGGGCAAACCCCGCTTACGAGCAGTACTTC.

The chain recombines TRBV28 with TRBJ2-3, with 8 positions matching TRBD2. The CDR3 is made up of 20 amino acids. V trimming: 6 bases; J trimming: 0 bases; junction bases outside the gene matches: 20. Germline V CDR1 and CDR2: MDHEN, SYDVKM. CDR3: CASRGAGYSGISTSTDTQYF. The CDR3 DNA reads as TGTGCCAGCAGGGGGGCTGGGTATAGCGGGATTTCTACTAGCACAGATACGCAGTATTTT.